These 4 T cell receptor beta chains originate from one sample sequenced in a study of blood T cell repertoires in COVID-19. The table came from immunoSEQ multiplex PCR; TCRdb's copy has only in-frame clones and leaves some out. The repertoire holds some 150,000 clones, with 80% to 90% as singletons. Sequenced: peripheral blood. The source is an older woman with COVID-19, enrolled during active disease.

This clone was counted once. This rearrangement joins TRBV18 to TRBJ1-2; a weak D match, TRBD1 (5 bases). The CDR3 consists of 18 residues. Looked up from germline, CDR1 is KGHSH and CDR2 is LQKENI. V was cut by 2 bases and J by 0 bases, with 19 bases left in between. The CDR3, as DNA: TGTGCCAGCTCACCAAATGGGAGGGACCCGATCTCTAACTATGGCTACACCTTC. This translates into CASSPNGRDPISNYGYTF.

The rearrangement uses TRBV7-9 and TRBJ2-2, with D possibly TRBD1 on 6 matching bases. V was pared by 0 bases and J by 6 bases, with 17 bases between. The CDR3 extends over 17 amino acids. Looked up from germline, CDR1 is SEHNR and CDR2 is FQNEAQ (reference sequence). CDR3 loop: CASSLASQGSSPGELFF. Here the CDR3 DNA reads TGTGCCAGCAGCTTAGCGTCGCAGGGGTCGTCTCCCGGGGAGCTGTTTTTT.

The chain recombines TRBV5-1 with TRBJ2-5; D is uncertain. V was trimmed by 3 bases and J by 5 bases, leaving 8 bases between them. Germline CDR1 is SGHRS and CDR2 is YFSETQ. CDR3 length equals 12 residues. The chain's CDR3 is CASSWNYETQYF. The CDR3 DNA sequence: TGCGCCAGCAGCTGGAACTACGAGACCCAGTACTTC.

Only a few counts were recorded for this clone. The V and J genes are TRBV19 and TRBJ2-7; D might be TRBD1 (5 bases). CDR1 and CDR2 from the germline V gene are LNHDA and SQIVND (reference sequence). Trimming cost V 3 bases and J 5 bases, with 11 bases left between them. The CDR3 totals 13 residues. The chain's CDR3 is CASSILGQDEQYF. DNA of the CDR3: TGTGCCAGTAGTATCCTGGGGCAGGACGAGCAGTACTTC.